A single sample is the source of the 23 T cell receptor beta chains below, sequenced in a study of identical twins. A single record per CDR3 protein comes from TCRdb applying MiXCR to the 5' RACE reads. The repertoire holds 250,000 or so distinct CDR3 sequences, over 9.5% seen once, with roughly 3.7% in the top ten. These data were likewise used in another study, on yellow fever vaccine responses in identical twins.

Sequencing was done on a sample of memory (CD45RO+) T cells sorted from blood. All receptors derive from a woman aged 18-30 years in good health.

The chain joins TRBV12-3 or TRBV12-4 to TRBJ1-6, with D uncertain. With 7 bases removed from V and 5 bases from J, the gap between germline ends came to 12 bases. The CDR3 length is 14 residues. The CDR3 DNA sequence: TGTGCCAGCAACCGGGGTTTTCATAATTCACCCCTCCACTTT. Its protein product is CASNRGFHNSPLHF.

This chain connects TRBV19 to TRBJ1-4; D gene ambiguous. The CDR3 consists of 13 residues. CDR1 and CDR2 from the germline V gene are LNHDA and SQIVND (reference sequence). V gave up 7 bases and J gave up 0 bases, with 6 bases separating them. Written as DNA, the CDR3 is TGTGCCAGTACGGAGGCAACTAATGAAAAACTGTTTTTT. Encoded protein: CASTEATNEKLFF.

The rearrangement uses TRBV15 and TRBJ2-5; no firm D call. The CDR3 loop spans 14 amino acids. The ends were cut back, 4 bases at V and 3 bases at J, with 12 bases in the middle. Germline CDR1 reads LNHNV; CDR2 reads YYDKDF (reference sequence). CDR3 coding DNA: TGTGCCACCAGCAAGGCCCCGTCCGAAGAGACCCAGTACTTC. Translated: CATSKAPSEETQYF.

There are a few counts of this clonotype. The rearrangement uses TRBV14 and TRBJ2-5, with 10 nucleotides matching TRBD2. The CDR3 covers 17 residues. CDR1 and CDR2 (germline): SGHDN, FVKESK. V lost 6 bases to trimming and J lost 2 bases; unmatched junction nucleotides: 12. The CDR3 loop reads CASRQAAGGPPQETQYF. The CDR3, as DNA: TGTGCCAGCAGGCAGGCAGCGGGGGGGCCCCCACAAGAGACCCAGTACTTC.

This chain uses TRBV5-5 with TRBJ2-7; D remains ambiguous. Deletions cut 1 base from V and 6 bases from J, with 14 bases between. CDR1 and CDR2 (germline): SGHKS, YYEKEE (reference sequence). The CDR3 spans 14 residues. This CDR3 reads CASSLNILVGEQYF. CDR3 DNA: TGTGCCAGCAGCTTGAATATATTGGTAGGCGAGCAGTACTTC. The entire variable domain, with the rest obtained from reference TRBV5-5 and TRBJ2-7, is as follows: DAGVTQSPTHLIKTRGQQVTLRCSPISGHKSVSWYQQVLGQGPQFIFQYYEKEERGRGNFPDRFSARQFPNYSSELNVNALLLGDSALYLCASSLNILVGEQYFGPGTRLTVT.

This clonotype was counted between two and nine times. This chain links TRBV9 with TRBJ2-3; the match to TRBD2 covers 13 bases. The CDR3 runs 17 residues. Unmatched junction bases numbered 7, after V lost 4 bases and J lost 2 bases. The V gene's germline CDR1 is SGDLS and CDR2 YYNGEE. CDR3 loop: CASSSGLAGVHTDTQYF. The CDR3 bases are TGTGCCAGCAGCTCCGGACTAGCGGGGGTTCACACAGATACGCAGTATTTT.

The chain couples TRBV6-2 or TRBV6-3 to TRBJ2-3; D remains ambiguous. Deletions cut 1 base from V and 6 bases from J, with 8 bases between. The germline CDR1 and CDR2 sequences are MNHEY and SVGEGT. CDR3 size: 13 residues. The CDR3 loop is CASSYYDADTQYF. The CDR3 nucleotides are TGTGCCAGCAGTTACTACGATGCGGATACGCAGTATTTT.

The sample holds a few counts of this clonotype. The chain's CDR3 is CASSARDTGELFF. The CDR3 bases are TGTGCCAGCAGTGCCAGGGACACCGGGGAGCTGTTTTTT. The rearrangement joins TRBV28 to TRBJ2-2; D perhaps matches TRBD1 (5 bases). The CDR3 has 13 amino acids. CDR1 is MDHEN and CDR2 is SYDVKM in the germline V gene. V was clipped by 5 bases and J by 3 bases, with 7 bases between them. The full variable domain, in which reference TRBV28 and TRBJ2-2 provide the parts outside the CDR3, is DVKVTQSSRYLVKRTGEKVFLECVQDMDHENMFWYRQDPGLGLRLIYFSYDVKMKEKGDIPEGYSVSREKKERFSLILESASTNQTSMYLCASSARDTGELFFGEGSRLTVL.

This clonotype turned up a few times. This sequence joins TRBV19 and TRBJ2-1, with a possible D match to TRBD1 (5 bases). There are 16 residues in the CDR3. V lost 7 bases and J lost 7, with 23 bases in between. CDR1 is LNHDA, CDR2 SQIVND, per germline (reference sequence). The chain's CDR3 is CASTRWGQASFNEQFF. The CDR3 DNA reads as TGTGCCAGTACCCGATGGGGCCAAGCCTCCTTTAATGAGCAGTTCTTC.

This sequence joins TRBV28 and TRBJ2-7, with 7 nucleotides matching TRBD2. The CDR3 totals 16 residues. V trimming: 9 bases; J trimming: 5 bases; junction bases outside the gene matches: 19. The germline V gene encodes CDR1 MDHEN and CDR2 SYDVKM. The CDR3 bases are TGTGCCAGTATCCCTTCTAGCGGCTTAGGCGCCCACGAGCAGTACTTC. Encoded protein: CASIPSSGLGAHEQYF.

This clonotype was detected only a few times. This chain uses TRBV4-3 with TRBJ2-1; perhaps TRBD1 as D (5 bases). V dropped 3 bases and J dropped 8 bases, with 20 bases sitting between them. Germline loops: CDR1 LGHNA, CDR2 YSLEER. The CDR3 contains 16 residues. CDR3 coding DNA: TGCGCCAGCAGCCATAGTCCGCTGCAGGGTTCTGATGAGCAGTTCTTC. It specifies CASSHSPLQGSDEQFF.

V gene TRBV20-1 combines with J gene TRBJ2-1, with 9 positions matching TRBD1. Germline V gives CDR1 DFQATT, CDR2 SNEGSKA (reference sequence). After removal of 2 bases from V and 7 bases from J, the junction contained 9 bases not matched to a gene. The CDR3 consists of 15 residues. CDR3 nucleotide sequence: TGCAGTGCTAGAAGGCCGGGACAGGGAGGAAATGAGCAGTTCTTC. Translation gives CSARRPGQGGNEQFF.

The chain combines TRBV30 with TRBJ2-2; perhaps TRBD2 as D (5 bases). CDR3 size: 15 residues. The V gene's germline CDR1 is GTSNPN and CDR2 SVGIG (reference sequence). Between the trimmed V and J ends, which lost 1 base and 3 bases, there was a span of 12 bases. The CDR3 protein is CAWSDGDTDTGELFF. The CDR3 DNA reads TGTGCCTGGAGTGACGGGGATACGGACACCGGGGAGCTGTTTTTT.

This chain joins TRBV20-1 and TRBJ1-6; no clear D gene. Germline-derived CDR1 and CDR2 are DFQATT and SNEGSKA (reference sequence). The V gene lost 5 bases and the J gene lost 8 bases, with 13 bases spanning the gap. The CDR3 covers 13 residues. The chain's CDR3 is CSAPVGVDSPLHF. The CDR3 region has the DNA TGCAGTGCTCCAGTGGGTGTGGATTCACCCCTCCACTTT.

The J gene is TRBJ2-3, the V gene TRBV20-1; D unclear. Germline-derived CDR1 and CDR2 are DFQATT and SNEGSKA (reference sequence). Trimming took 5 bases from V and 2 from J, leaving 17 bases between them. This CDR3 region has 15 residues. The CDR3 bases are TGCAGTGCTCAGGCGCCTCAATTAAACACAGATACGCAGTATTTT. Residues: CSAQAPQLNTDTQYF.

This clonotype has just a few counts. The chain couples TRBV5-1 to TRBJ2-3, with TRBD1 as a possible D gene (6 bases). This CDR3 region has 15 residues. Per germline, CDR1 SGHRS and CDR2 YFSETQ. The V gene lost 0 bases and the J gene lost 6 bases, with 14 bases spanning the gap. The CDR3 coding sequence is TGCGCCAGCAGCTTGGCAGGGGACCCCAGGGATACGCAGTATTTT. Translation gives CASSLAGDPRDTQYF.

This clonotype was detected only a few times. CDR3 sequence (DNA): TGTGCCAGCAGCGGGGACAGGGGCCACAATGAGCAGTTCTTC. Translated, it gives CASSGDRGHNEQFF. The chain carries TRBV5-5 and TRBJ2-1, with 10 bases aligning to TRBD1. With V trimmed by 4 bases and J by 5 bases, 3 bases remained unmatched. Germline CDR1 SGHKS, CDR2 YYEKEE (reference sequence). The CDR3 length is 14 residues.

This clonotype was detected only a few times. The rearrangement uses TRBV20-1 and TRBJ1-6; D may be TRBD1 (6 bases). The CDR3 spans 13 residues. Germline assignment: CDR1 DFQATT and CDR2 SNEGSKA (reference sequence). With 3 bases removed from V and 7 bases from J, the gap between germline ends came to 10 bases. CDR3 loop: CSASGQNNSPLHF. DNA for the CDR3: TGCAGTGCTAGTGGACAGAACAATTCACCCCTCCACTTT.

CDR3 protein: CASSPETIAGVVYEQYF. CDR3 sequence (DNA): TGTGCCAGCAGTCCCGAGACGATAGCGGGAGTGGTTTACGAGCAGTACTTC. The V call is TRBV12-3 or TRBV12-4, the J call TRBJ2-7; 9 nucleotides agree with TRBD2. The CDR3 is made up of 17 amino acids. After removal of 5 bases from V and 4 bases from J, the junction contained 15 bases not matched to a gene.

There are a few counts of this clonotype. Here the CDR3 reads CASSQDGADNQPQHF. The CDR3 DNA is TGTGCCAGCAGCCAAGATGGGGCTGACAATCAGCCCCAGCATTTT. V is TRBV4-2 and J is TRBJ1-5, with TRBD1 as a possible D gene (5 bases). Trimming stripped 0 bases from V and 3 bases from J, with 9 bases between. Germline V lookup: CDR1 LGHNA, CDR2 YNFKEQ. This CDR3 is 15 amino acids long.

This clonotype occurred a few times. V usage is TRBV18 and J usage is TRBJ2-4; possible D gene TRBD1, 7 bases. Germline V gives CDR1 KGHSH, CDR2 LQKENI. The CDR3 totals 18 residues. Trimming took off 2 bases at V and 1 base at J, with 18 bases between the two ends. The chain's CDR3 is CASSPGTAGGMAKNIQYF. The CDR3 nucleotides are TGTGCCAGCTCACCAGGGACAGCGGGCGGAATGGCCAAAAACATTCAGTACTTC.

V is TRBV7-8 and J is TRBJ2-3; D perhaps matches TRBD1 (5 bases). CDR1 and CDR2 (germline): SGHVS, FQNEAQ. V gave up 5 bases and J gave up 9 bases, with 15 bases separating them. CDR3 size: 13 residues. The DNA of the CDR3 is TGTGCCAGCAGCCAAGCCATCCAGGGCACGCAGTATTTT. Translation: CASSQAIQGTQYF.

The chain employs TRBV23-1 and TRBJ2-4; D is unclear. TRBV23-1 is an ORF for which the function is uncertain. The V and J ends lost 10 bases and 0 bases respectively, with 10 bases between them. CDR3 size: 13 residues. As DNA, the CDR3 is TGCGCCAACATCGCTCTAGCCAAAAACATTCAGTACTTC. It specifies CANIALAKNIQYF.